Listed below are T cell receptor beta chains from one sample, sequenced in a study of T cell changes during pregnancy in multiple sclerosis. Produced via immunoSEQ multiplex PCR; TCRdb's table is partial and in-frame only. The sample has about 40,000 clones; about 93% are singletons. The specimen was CD4+ T cells from peripheral blood mononuclear cells, collected in the third trimester of pregnancy. These receptors were taken from a female donor with multiple sclerosis, enrolled in a pregnancy study. CDR3s include the opening cysteine and the closing phenylalanine or tryptophan. A D gene is named only where the DNA matches it firmly. Only some rows state a clone size, as once, few, many or a class for expanded clones.

d_call: TRBD1
cdr3_length: 11
j_call: TRBJ1-2
clone_size: -
v_call: TRBV20-1
cdr3_aa: CSAGQGPGYTF
cdr3_nt: TGCAGTGCAGGACAGGGTCCTGGCTACACCTTC

d_call: -
cdr3_length: 15
j_call: TRBJ1-1
clone_size: -
v_call: TRBV27
cdr3_aa: CASSRTHQMNTEAFF
cdr3_nt: TGTGCCAGCAGTCGGACTCATCAAATGAACACTGAAGCTTTCTTT

d_call: TRBD1
cdr3_length: 14
j_call: TRBJ1-1
clone_size: few
v_call: TRBV30
cdr3_aa: CAWGTGTGYTEAFF
cdr3_nt: TGTGCCTGGGGAACCGGGACAGGGTACACTGAAGCTTTCTTT

d_call: TRBD2
cdr3_length: 15
j_call: TRBJ2-7
clone_size: few
v_call: TRBV18
cdr3_aa: CASSPRTSSPYEQYF
cdr3_nt: TGTGCCAGCTCACCACGGACTAGCTCTCCCTACGAGCAGTACTTC

d_call: TRBD1
cdr3_length: 14
j_call: TRBJ1-5
clone_size: -
v_call: TRBV19
cdr3_aa: CASRRQGAGQPQHF
cdr3_nt: TGTGCCAGTAGACGACAGGGGGCAGGTCAGCCCCAGCATTTT

d_call: -
cdr3_length: 14
j_call: TRBJ2-2
clone_size: -
v_call: TRBV19
cdr3_aa: CASSISPEAGELFF
cdr3_nt: TGTGCCAGTAGTATCAGCCCGGAGGCCGGGGAGCTGTTTTTT

d_call: TRBD1
cdr3_length: 16
j_call: TRBJ2-3
clone_size: -
v_call: TRBV7-3
cdr3_aa: CASSLAGTASTDTQYF
cdr3_nt: TGTGCCAGCAGCTTAGCTGGGACAGCAAGCACAGATACGCAGTATTTT

d_call: TRBD1
cdr3_length: 14
j_call: TRBJ2-7
clone_size: -
v_call: TRBV5-1
cdr3_aa: CASRSMTGSYEQYF
cdr3_nt: TGCGCCAGCAGATCAATGACAGGGTCCTACGAGCAGTACTTC

d_call: -
cdr3_length: 16
j_call: TRBJ1-5
clone_size: -
v_call: TRBV19
cdr3_aa: CASSINDGRGNQPQHF
cdr3_nt: TGTGCCAGTAGTATTAACGATGGGAGGGGCAATCAGCCCCAGCATTTT

d_call: -
cdr3_length: 13
j_call: TRBJ1-2
clone_size: -
v_call: TRBV6-1
cdr3_aa: CASSPAVPHGYTF
cdr3_nt: TGTGCCAGCAGTCCCGCAGTGCCCCATGGCTACACCTTC

d_call: TRBD2
cdr3_length: 13
j_call: TRBJ2-1
clone_size: -
v_call: TRBV27
cdr3_aa: CASSFAGGSEQFF
cdr3_nt: TGTGCCAGCAGTTTTGCGGGAGGAAGCGAGCAGTTCTTC

d_call: TRBD2
cdr3_length: 16
j_call: TRBJ2-7
clone_size: -
v_call: TRBV7-2
cdr3_aa: CASSRQPLAGAYEQYF
cdr3_nt: TGTGCCAGCAGTCGCCAACCACTAGCGGGAGCCTACGAGCAGTACTTC

d_call: TRBD1
cdr3_length: 15
j_call: TRBJ2-7
clone_size: -
v_call: TRBV4-1
cdr3_aa: CASSPGQGSTYEQYF
cdr3_nt: TGCGCCAGCAGCCCCGGACAGGGGAGTACCTACGAGCAGTACTTC

d_call: -
cdr3_length: 13
j_call: TRBJ2-1
clone_size: -
v_call: TRBV6-1
cdr3_aa: CASSEARGSEQFF
cdr3_nt: TGTGCCAGCAGTGAAGCGCGGGGATCCGAGCAGTTCTTC

d_call: TRBD1
cdr3_length: 12
j_call: TRBJ2-5
clone_size: -
v_call: TRBV2
cdr3_aa: CASDTGVGTQYF
cdr3_nt: TGTGCCAGCGATACAGGGGTCGGGACCCAGTACTTC

d_call: -
cdr3_length: 14
j_call: TRBJ2-7
clone_size: -
v_call: TRBV28
cdr3_aa: CASSSVRVSYEQYF
cdr3_nt: TGTGCCAGCAGTTCTGTCAGGGTCTCCTACGAGCAGTACTTC

d_call: -
cdr3_length: 14
j_call: TRBJ2-5
clone_size: -
v_call: TRBV9
cdr3_aa: CASSVGARGETQYF
cdr3_nt: TGTGCCAGCAGCGTGGGGGCCAGGGGAGAGACCCAGTACTTC

d_call: -
cdr3_length: 14
j_call: TRBJ1-5
clone_size: few
v_call: TRBV28
cdr3_aa: CASKGNSGNQPQHF
cdr3_nt: TGTGCCAGCAAGGGGAATTCGGGCAATCAGCCCCAGCATTTT

d_call: TRBD2
cdr3_length: 16
j_call: TRBJ2-1
clone_size: -
v_call: TRBV6-5
cdr3_aa: CASSYRGVISYNEQFF
cdr3_nt: TGTGCCAGCAGTTATCGGGGGGTCATAAGCTACAATGAGCAGTTCTTC

d_call: TRBD1
cdr3_length: 14
j_call: TRBJ1-2
clone_size: -
v_call: TRBV5-1
cdr3_aa: CASSTGQGWSGYTF
cdr3_nt: TGCGCCAGCAGCACGGGACAGGGCTGGAGTGGCTACACCTTC

d_call: -
cdr3_length: 13
j_call: TRBJ2-7
clone_size: -
v_call: TRBV4-1
cdr3_aa: CASSQIGLYEQYF
cdr3_nt: TGCGCCAGCAGCCAAATCGGACTCTACGAGCAGTACTTC

d_call: -
cdr3_length: 12
j_call: TRBJ2-3
clone_size: -
v_call: TRBV11-2
cdr3_aa: CASSPGSDTQYF
cdr3_nt: TGTGCCAGCAGCCCGGGATCAGATACGCAGTATTTT

d_call: TRBD2
cdr3_length: 15
j_call: TRBJ2-2
clone_size: -
v_call: TRBV30
cdr3_aa: CAWSPLAGYTGELFF
cdr3_nt: TGTGCCTGGAGTCCTCTAGCGGGCTATACCGGGGAGCTGTTTTTT

d_call: TRBD1
cdr3_length: 15
j_call: TRBJ1-5
clone_size: -
v_call: TRBV27
cdr3_aa: CASSFGQGGNQPQHF
cdr3_nt: TGTGCCAGCAGTTTCGGACAGGGAGGGAATCAGCCCCAGCATTTT

d_call: -
cdr3_length: 14
j_call: TRBJ2-3
clone_size: -
v_call: TRBV5-4
cdr3_aa: CASTKTGSTDTQYF
cdr3_nt: TGTGCCAGCACCAAGACTGGTAGCACAGATACGCAGTATTTT

d_call: -
cdr3_length: 16
j_call: TRBJ2-2
clone_size: -
v_call: TRBV6-6
cdr3_aa: CASSYAQGFWAGELFF
cdr3_nt: TGTGCCAGCAGTTACGCCCAGGGGTTTTGGGCCGGGGAGCTGTTTTTT

d_call: -
cdr3_length: 15
j_call: TRBJ2-2
clone_size: -
v_call: TRBV2
cdr3_aa: CASSEALEFAGELFF
cdr3_nt: TGTGCCAGCAGTGAAGCGCTTGAGTTCGCCGGGGAGCTGTTTTTT

d_call: TRBD2
cdr3_length: 15
j_call: TRBJ2-1
clone_size: once
v_call: TRBV9
cdr3_aa: CASSVGGTSLNEQFF
cdr3_nt: TGTGCCAGCAGCGTAGGAGGGACTAGCCTAAATGAGCAGTTCTTC

d_call: -
cdr3_length: 15
j_call: TRBJ1-5
clone_size: few
v_call: TRBV19
cdr3_aa: CASSIRGEGNQPQHF
cdr3_nt: TGTGCCAGTAGTATCCGGGGGGAGGGCAATCAGCCCCAGCATTTT

d_call: TRBD2
cdr3_length: 14
j_call: TRBJ2-1
clone_size: -
v_call: TRBV29-1
cdr3_aa: CSVSPLLASNEQFF
cdr3_nt: TGCAGCGTTTCCCCCCTACTAGCGAGCAATGAGCAGTTCTTC

d_call: -
cdr3_length: 15
j_call: TRBJ2-5
clone_size: -
v_call: TRBV2
cdr3_aa: CASSAQQLLQETQYF
cdr3_nt: TGTGCCAGCAGTGCCCAACAGCTACTCCAAGAGACCCAGTACTTC